This TCR beta chain was recorded in a study of T cells in Graves' hyperthyroidism and ophthalmopathy. Study in general: Upon initial diagnosis and before any treatment, peripheral blood was collected.

Germline CDR1 is SGHAT and CDR2 is FQNNGV. Trimming cost V 6 bases and J 7 bases, with 21 bases left between them. The CDR3 extends over 15 amino acids. TCR beta CDR3 regions were amplified from RNA. Researchers ran a first-round RT-PCR on the TCR CDR3 using the HTBI primer set. TCRdb called the multiplex PCR reads again in MiXCR, with one record for every CDR3 protein. The sample contains nearly 250,000 distinct CDR3 sequences, approximately 24% of which appear only once. Study observations and caveats: Ophthalmopathy and stable hyperthyroidism were told apart by a 13 V-J model. The blood repertoire included most of the expanded thyroid clonotypes above 0.001.

Fresh peripheral blood, around 9.2 ml of it, supplied the PBMCs. This clonotype was detected many times. The target antigen is unknown. Source material: blood. The sequence came from a middle-aged woman with Graves' ophthalmopathy. The J gene is TRBJ2-5, the V gene TRBV11-2; D perhaps matches TRBD2 (6 bases). The CDR3 DNA reads TGTGCCAGCAGTTCGACGTCGGGGACTGTCGGGACCCAGTACTTC. This gives the protein CASSSTSGTVGTQYF.